These 16 T cell receptor beta chains were sequenced from one sample in a study of glioma-infiltrating T cells after dendritic cell vaccination. Generated by immunoSEQ multiplex PCR, the TCRdb table keeps only in-frame clones and is missing some. Among around 78,000 clones listed, 80% to 90% were seen once. Specified time point: after dendritic cell vaccination, including at tumor progression/relapse. The sequences come from blood, collected after dendritic cell vaccination. The receptors were sampled from a human donor with glioblastoma.

The J gene is TRBJ2-7, the V gene TRBV14, with 13 bases identical to TRBD2. Germline CDR1 and CDR2: SGHDN and FVKESK. The CDR3 spans 18 residues. Unmatched junction bases numbered 9, after V lost 4 bases and J lost 0 bases. The CDR3 DNA follows: TGTGCCAGCAGCCCATTGACTAGCGGGAGGCAAACCTCCTACGAGCAGTACTTC. It specifies CASSPLTSGRQTSYEQYF.

This rearrangement joins TRBV9 to TRBJ2-7; TRBD1 agrees at 9 bases. V was pared by 3 bases and J by 3 bases, with 4 bases of the junction left unmatched. Germline V gene data show CDR1 as SGDLS and CDR2 as YYNGEE. The CDR3 loop spans 14 amino acids. The CDR3 spells CASSAGQGNYEQYF. Here the CDR3 DNA reads TGTGCCAGCAGCGCGGGACAGGGTAACTACGAGCAGTACTTC.

V is TRBV5-6 and J is TRBJ2-5, with TRBD1 matching 7 bases. V was clipped by 1 base and J by 4 bases; unmatched bases: 7. There are 15 residues in the CDR3. The germline V gene has CDR1 SGHDT and CDR2 YYEEEE. CDR3 nucleotides: TGTGCCAGCAGCTTGTCAAGGGGGCGAGGAGAGACCCAGTACTTC. Protein sequence: CASSLSRGRGETQYF. The variable domain in full, completed from reference TRBV5-6 and TRBJ2-5, reads DAGVTQSPTHLIKTRGQQVTLRCSPKSGHDTVSWYQQALGQGPQFIFQYYEEEERQRGNFPDRFSGHQFPNYSSELNVNALLLGDSALYLCASSLSRGRGETQYFGPGTRLLVL.

The V gene is TRBV11-1, the J gene TRBJ2-7, with 8 bases fitting TRBD1. This CDR3 spans 14 amino acids. The germline CDR1 and CDR2 sequences are SGHAT and FQDESV (reference sequence). J gave up 7 bases and V 3 bases, and 8 bases lay outside the gene matches. CDR3 DNA: TGTGCCAGCAGCTTGGACAGGGCCTTTGAAGAGCAGTACTTC. Translating it yields CASSLDRAFEEQYF.

The genes are TRBV5-1 and TRBJ1-1; D may be TRBD1 (5 bases). Germline values: CDR1 SGHRS, CDR2 YFSETQ. Trimming left V 6 bases short and J 1 base short, with 16 bases between. The CDR3 loop spans 15 amino acids. The CDR3: CASIDRGSWNTEAFF. The CDR3 DNA follows: TGCGCCAGCATCGACAGAGGCAGTTGGAACACTGAAGCTTTCTTT.

The V call is TRBV5-6, the J call TRBJ2-7; TRBD1 aligns across 9 bases. The length of the CDR3 is 14 residues. Germline-derived CDR1 and CDR2 are SGHDT and YYEEEE. Trimming cost V 4 bases and J 2 bases; bases outside gene matches: 4. CDR3 amino acids: CASSGTGRAYEQYF. CDR3 in DNA: TGTGCCAGCAGCGGGACAGGGAGGGCCTACGAGCAGTACTTC.

In regard to this clone: At one end, the junction sequence differs from germline, possibly due to a read error. The rearrangement links TRBV4-1 to TRBJ1-5, with 8 nucleotides matching TRBD1. CDR1 MGHRA and CDR2 YSYEKL come from the germline V gene. The CDR3 is made up of 18 amino acids. In DNA form, the CDR3 reads TGCGCCAGCAGCCAAGAAACCAAACAGGGGGTTAGCAATCAGCCCCAGCACTTT. It translates to CASSQETKQGVSNQPQHF.

The rearrangement links TRBV6-5 to TRBJ2-7, with 8 bases fitting TRBD1. Germline V gives CDR1 MNHEY, CDR2 SVGAGI. Trimming took 6 bases from V and 3 from J; bases not matched to a gene: 7. The CDR3 consists of 14 residues. The CDR3 region has the DNA TGTGCCAGCAGAATTGACAGGGGCAACTACGAGCAGTACTTC. Translating gives CASRIDRGNYEQYF.

This chain connects TRBV4-1 to TRBJ2-1, with D perhaps TRBD2 (5 bases). CDR1 and CDR2 from the germline V gene are MGHRA and YSYEKL. The CDR3 is 12 residues long. The V and J ends lost 7 bases and 8 bases respectively, with 12 bases between them. This chain's CDR3 is CASMRGSDEQFF. The CDR3 coding sequence is TGCGCCAGCATGAGAGGGTCGGATGAGCAGTTCTTC.

The table lists this clone with a few counts. V is TRBV6-1 and J is TRBJ1-5, with D perhaps TRBD1 (6 bases). CDR3 size: 15 residues. The V gene lost 4 bases and the J gene lost 0 bases, with 10 bases spanning the gap. Per germline, CDR1 MNHNS and CDR2 SASEGT. In DNA form, the CDR3 reads TGTGCCAGCAGTGTAGGGGGGGATAGCAATCAGCCCCAGCATTTT. Its translation: CASSVGGDSNQPQHF.

This chain uses TRBV5-1 with TRBJ2-1, with 7 bases lining up with TRBD1. The CDR3 extends over 14 amino acids. Germline V gene lookup returns CDR1 SGHRS and CDR2 YFSETQ. The V segment lost 5 bases and the J segment 2 bases; nucleotides outside the gene matches: 4. The CDR3 region has the DNA TGCGCCAGCAGTCCACAGGGGCCCTACAATGAGCAGTTCTTC. Translating gives CASSPQGPYNEQFF. Based on the CDR3 plus reference TRBV5-1 and TRBJ2-1, the full variable domain is KAGVTQTPRYLIKTRGQQVTLSCSPISGHRSVSWYQQTPGQGLQFLFEYFSETQRNKGNFPGRFSGRQFSNSRSEMNVSTLELGDSALYLCASSPQGPYNEQFFGPGTRLTVL.

The chain joins TRBV5-1 to TRBJ2-3; D is perhaps TRBD2 (5 bases). Germline loops: CDR1 SGHRS, CDR2 YFSETQ. CDR3 length: 15 residues. V was clipped by 7 bases and J by 1 base, with 16 bases between them. CDR3: CASQRRSAGTDTQYF. The CDR3 DNA reads as TGCGCCAGCCAAAGACGTAGCGCGGGCACAGATACGCAGTATTTT.

This clone was recorded only once. The genes are TRBV5-1 and TRBJ2-7, with 11 nucleotides matching TRBD2. CDR3 length: 16 amino acids. The J segment lost 5 bases and the V segment lost 0 bases, leaving 7 bases of the junction unmatched. Germline V gene lookup returns CDR1 SGHRS and CDR2 YFSETQ. The CDR3 sequence is CASSLAALAGVDEQYF. The CDR3 bases are TGCGCCAGCAGCTTGGCCGCACTAGCGGGAGTTGACGAGCAGTACTTC.

The chain links TRBV6-5 to TRBJ2-1; the match to TRBD1 covers 7 bases. The germline gives CDR1 MNHEY, CDR2 SVGAGI. V shed 6 bases and J 8 bases; nucleotides not matched to a gene: 10. The CDR3 is 14 residues long. The CDR3 nucleotides are TGTGCCAGCAGCCACACAGGGGTTTCGTATGAGCAGTTCTTC. This translates into CASSHTGVSYEQFF.

The chain combines TRBV9 with TRBJ2-7, with 7 bases that match TRBD2. The CDR3 runs 14 residues. CDR1 and CDR2 from the germline V gene are SGDLS and YYNGEE. V gave up 0 bases and J gave up 5 bases; unmatched junction bases: 5. The chain's CDR3 is CASSVGGTKNEQYF. DNA of the CDR3: TGTGCCAGCAGCGTAGGAGGGACTAAAAACGAGCAGTACTTC.

The chain uses TRBV5-6 and TRBJ1-6; 7 nucleotides line up with TRBD1. This CDR3 contains 16 residues. CDR1 and CDR2 from the germline V gene are SGHDT and YYEEEE. V lost 2 bases to trimming and J lost 7 bases; unmatched junction nucleotides: 9. CDR3 amino acids: CASSFDDRVGNSPLHF. As DNA, the CDR3 is TGTGCCAGCAGCTTCGATGACAGGGTAGGAAATTCACCCCTCCACTTT.